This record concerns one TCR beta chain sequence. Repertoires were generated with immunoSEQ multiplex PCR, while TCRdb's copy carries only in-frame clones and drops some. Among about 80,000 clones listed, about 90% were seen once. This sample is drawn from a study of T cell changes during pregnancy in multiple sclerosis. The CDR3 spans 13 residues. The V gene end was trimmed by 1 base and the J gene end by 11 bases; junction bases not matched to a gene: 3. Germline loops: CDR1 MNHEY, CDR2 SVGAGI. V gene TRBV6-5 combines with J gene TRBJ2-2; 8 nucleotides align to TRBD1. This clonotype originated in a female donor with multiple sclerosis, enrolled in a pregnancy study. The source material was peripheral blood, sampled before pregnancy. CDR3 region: CASSYYGQGELFF. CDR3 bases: TGTGCCAGCAGTTACTACGGACAGGGCGAGCTGTTTTTT.